This TCR beta chain originates from a study of OX40 agonist ivuxolimab in advanced cancers. At the level of the study: With ivuxolimab, an agonistic anti-OX40 (CD134) antibody, patients were treated. From about 23 to 85 years was the age range, with a mean of about 56 years, and about 83% were male. Study-level results: At 0.1 to 3.0 mg/kg and by week 6, clonal expansion occurred in CD4+ and CD8+ blood T cells. Relative to CD4+ cells, CD8+ T cells on average had more expanded clones.

About this clone itself: Its antigen is currently unknown.

V dropped 4 bases and J dropped 1 base, with 12 bases sitting between them. Germline V gene lookup returns CDR1 SQVTM and CDR2 ANQGSEA. This CDR3 has 14 residues. The data were produced by immunoSEQ multiplex PCR, yet TCRdb's version contains in-frame clones alone and is incomplete. The sample contains roughly 48,000 clones, 83% of which appear only once. This chain links TRBV29-1 with TRBJ2-3; TRBD1 might be the D (7 bases). The material sequenced was CD4+ or CD8+ T cells sorted from blood, taken in a trial of the OX40 agonist ivuxolimab. This receptor was obtained from an adult with an advanced solid tumor such as melanoma, head and neck, liver or kidney cancer. DNA for the CDR3: TGCAGCGTTGGGGGCAGGGGGGGCACAGATACGCAGTATTTT. As protein: CSVGGRGGTDTQYF.